Below, 7 T cell receptor beta chains from the same sample are listed, as sequenced in a study of T cell responses to AZD1222 COVID-19 vaccine. This table comes from immunoSEQ multiplex PCR, and its TCRdb copy is limited to in-frame clones, with some not included. Counted here are 150,000 to 200,000 clones, around nine tenths occurring once; the ten biggest clones make up roughly 1.1%. Here the sequenced sample was peripheral blood, taken 28 days after the second AZD1222 dose. The receptor set was obtained from an adult who received the AZD1222 COVID-19 vaccine.

V and J are TRBV29-1 and TRBJ2-5, with D possibly matching TRBD2 (7 bases). CDR3 length: 17 residues. CDR1 is SQVTM and CDR2 is ANQGSEA in the germline V gene. Deletions cut 7 bases from V and 1 base from J, with 25 bases between. CDR3 DNA: TGCAGCGCTAGATGGGGCGGGGGCCCTATACGCCAAGAGACCCAGTACTTC. This sequence encodes CSARWGGGPIRQETQYF. Together with reference TRBV29-1 and TRBJ2-5, the CDR3 gives the full variable domain: SAVISQKPSRDICQRGTSLTIQCQVDSQVTMMFWYRQQPGQSLTLIATANQGSEATYESGFVIDKFPISRPNLTFSTLTVSNMSPEDSSIYLCSARWGGGPIRQETQYFGPGTRLLVL.

The gene calls are TRBV15 and TRBJ2-7; D unresolved. Trimming shortened V by 1 base and J by 5 bases, and 12 bases separated the two germline ends. Germline CDR1 is LNHNV and CDR2 is YYDKDF (reference sequence). CDR3 length equals 14 residues. In DNA, the CDR3 is TGTGCCACCAGCAGAGGACTTTTCCGCAACGAGCAGTACTTC. As protein: CATSRGLFRNEQYF.

The V gene is TRBV9, the J gene TRBJ2-2; 9 bases fit TRBD1. V shed 0 bases, J shed 4 bases, and the junction held 16 bases outside the gene matches. The CDR3 is 20 residues long. CDR1 and CDR2 (germline): SGDLS, YYNGEE. The CDR3 DNA follows: TGTGCCAGCAGCGTAGGAGATATGGGGACAGGGCGTTGGTTCACCGGGGAGCTGTTTTTT. Its protein is CASSVGDMGTGRWFTGELFF.

This chain connects TRBV19 to TRBJ2-6; D is ambiguous. The CDR3 loop spans 14 amino acids. Trimming pared 4 bases from V and 3 bases from J, leaving 7 bases between. Germline values: CDR1 LNHDA, CDR2 SQIVND (reference sequence). This chain's CDR3 is CASSTRNGANVLTF. CDR3 DNA sequence: TGTGCCAGTAGTACTAGGAATGGGGCCAACGTCCTGACTTTC.

The rearrangement links TRBV11-2 to TRBJ1-2; D not resolved. The germline CDR1 and CDR2 sequences are SGHAT and FQNNGV. This CDR3 contains 11 residues. Trimming cost V 1 base and J 8 bases, with 5 bases left between them. The CDR3 loop is CASSLVVGYTF. In nucleotides, the CDR3 is TGTGCCAGCAGCTTAGTGGTGGGCTACACCTTC.

This clone was detected once. This chain joins TRBV15 and TRBJ1-5; the match to TRBD1 covers 9 bases. V lost 5 bases, J lost 2 bases, and 13 bases stayed unmatched. Germline CDR1 reads LNHNV; CDR2 reads YYDKDF (reference sequence). This CDR3 is 18 amino acids long. CDR3 sequence reads: CATSSLTARDRGNQPQHF. The CDR3 region has the DNA TGTGCCACCAGCTCGCTTACCGCCCGGGACAGGGGCAATCAGCCCCAGCATTTT. The variable domain in full, with the rest retrieved from reference TRBV15 and TRBJ1-5, is DAMVIQNPRYQVTQFGKPVTLSCSQTLNHNVMYWYQQKSSQAPKLLFHYYDKDFNNEADTPDNFQSRRPNTSFCFLDIRSPGLGDTAMYLCATSSLTARDRGNQPQHFGDGTRLSIL.

The chain combines TRBV27 with TRBJ2-1; 13 nucleotides align to TRBD2. Germline CDR1 is MNHEY and CDR2 is SMNVEV (reference sequence). Trimming at V came to 2 bases and at J to 4 bases, leaving 2 bases not matched to a gene. This CDR3 is 16 amino acids long. CDR3 coding DNA: TGTGCCAGCAGTTTAAGACTAGCGGGGGGATACAATGAGCAGTTCTTC. It yields the protein CASSLRLAGGYNEQFF.